These 27 T cell receptor beta chains originate from one sample sequenced in a study of cytomegalovirus exposure and HLA in healthy donors. Use of 60 Vbeta and 13 Jbeta primers characterized the PCR. Using immunoSEQ multiplex PCR, the repertoire was profiled, and TCRdb retains in-frame clones only, with some absent. The sample has about 200,000 clones, 75% to 90% seen once; the top ten hold 2.5% to 3%. The source material was PBMCs. The receptors originated from a woman between 35 and 50 years old in good health and CMV-seronegative.

The chain recombines TRBV30 with TRBJ1-1; perhaps TRBD1 as D (5 bases). Germline CDR1 and CDR2: GTSNPN and SVGIG (reference sequence). V gave up 4 bases and J gave up 3 bases, with 12 bases separating them. The CDR3 spans 13 residues. The CDR3 reads CAWTGGPYTEAFF. The CDR3 DNA follows: TGTGCCTGGACGGGGGGACCTTACACTGAAGCTTTCTTT.

CDR3 in DNA: TGTGCCAGCACTCCCTACAGGGGGGCAGGGCGTGCTTTCTTT. Protein product: CASTPYRGAGRAFF. The chain employs TRBV6-6 and TRBJ1-1, with 8 bases identical to TRBD1. Germline-derived CDR1 and CDR2 are MNHNY and SVGAGI (reference sequence). V was pared by 7 bases and J by 11 bases, with 15 bases of the junction left unmatched. There are 14 residues in the CDR3.

The chain is built from TRBV7-9 and TRBJ2-7; D is undetermined. CDR1 SEHNR and CDR2 FQNEAQ come from the germline V gene (reference sequence). The ends were cut back, 4 bases at V and 3 bases at J, with 13 bases in the middle. CDR3 size: 14 residues. Written as DNA, the CDR3 is TGTGCCAGCAGCTGGGCCCGAGACCGCTACGAGCAGTACTTC. Amino acid sequence: CASSWARDRYEQYF.

This chain connects TRBV7-2 to TRBJ2-5, with TRBD2 as a possible D gene (6 bases). The CDR3 covers 17 residues. Trimming left V 4 bases short and J 5 bases short, with 23 bases between. Germline lookup yields CDR1 SGHTA and CDR2 FQGNSA. The CDR3 DNA is TGTGCCAGCAGCTCCTTCCCTCGTTCGGGAGCCGGGGAGACCCAGTACTTC. Amino acids: CASSSFPRSGAGETQYF.

CDR3 coding DNA: TGCGCCAGCAGCTTGGACAGGGGGCATGGGGAGACCCAGTACTTC. It specifies CASSLDRGHGETQYF. The rearrangement joins TRBV5-1 to TRBJ2-5; TRBD1 matches 9 bases. This CDR3 contains 15 residues. With V trimmed by 0 bases and J by 5 bases, 5 bases remained unmatched. Germline lookup yields CDR1 SGHRS and CDR2 YFSETQ. Using reference TRBV5-1 and TRBJ2-5 for the parts outside the CDR3, the full variable domain is KAGVTQTPRYLIKTRGQQVTLSCSPISGHRSVSWYQQTPGQGLQFLFEYFSETQRNKGNFPGRFSGRQFSNSRSEMNVSTLELGDSALYLCASSLDRGHGETQYFGPGTRLLVL.

The V call is TRBV11-2, the J call TRBJ2-5, with 9 bases matching TRBD1. The J call may be mistaken, given a closer DNA end match to TRBJ2-7. The CDR3 contains 15 residues. Looked up from germline, CDR1 is SGHAT and CDR2 is FQNNGV. The CDR3 DNA reads as TGTGCCAGCAGGGCCACCCGGGACAGGGACTACGAGCAGTACTTC. It specifies CASRATRDRDYEQYF.

This chain uses TRBV18 with TRBJ2-6; TRBD1 is a possible D gene (5 bases). Germline V gives CDR1 KGHSH, CDR2 LQKENI. The CDR3 has 16 amino acids. V was cut by 5 bases and J by 0 bases, with 11 bases left in between. CDR3 coding DNA: TGTGCCAGCTCATCTCGACAGTCCTCTGGGGCCAACGTCCTGACTTTC. The encoded protein is CASSSRQSSGANVLTF.

The gene calls are TRBV29-1 and TRBJ2-1; 7 bases are a match to TRBD1. The V gene end was trimmed by 7 bases and the J gene end by 3 bases; junction bases not matched to a gene: 0. Germline values: CDR1 SQVTM, CDR2 ANQGSEA. The CDR3 spans 11 residues. CDR3 protein: CSGDSYNEQFF. In DNA, the CDR3 is TGCAGCGGGGACAGCTACAATGAGCAGTTCTTC.

The chain has TRBV30 and TRBJ2-1, with 8 bases matching TRBD2. The CDR3 consists of 15 residues. The germline V gene has CDR1 GTSNPN and CDR2 SVGIG (reference sequence). The trim removed 3 bases at V and 4 bases at J, leaving 8 bases unmatched. The CDR3: CAWRELSGRYNEQFF. The CDR3 coding sequence is TGTGCCTGGAGAGAATTGAGCGGGAGATACAATGAGCAGTTCTTC.

The V and J genes are TRBV6-5 and TRBJ2-2; D gene unclear. CDR1 and CDR2 (germline): MNHEY, SVGAGI. The CDR3 is made up of 14 amino acids. V was trimmed by 2 bases and J by 4 bases, leaving 8 bases between them. In nucleotides, the CDR3 is TGTGCCAGCAGTTACGGCTTCGCCACCGGGGAGCTGTTTTTT. This sequence encodes CASSYGFATGELFF.

The chain carries TRBV4-2 and TRBJ1-5; a weak D match, TRBD1 (5 bases). V was pared by 0 bases and J by 5 bases, with 11 bases between. This CDR3 is built from 15 residues. Germline assignment: CDR1 LGHNA and CDR2 YNFKEQ. This CDR3 is CASSQDRGFHQPQHF. CDR3 nucleotides: TGTGCCAGCAGCCAAGACCGGGGGTTCCATCAGCCCCAGCATTTT.

This CDR3 reads CAWEAPTGSYEQYF. The CDR3 DNA is TGTGCCTGGGAAGCCCCGACAGGCTCCTACGAGCAGTACTTC. The genes are TRBV30 and TRBJ2-7; TRBD1 might be the D (6 bases). The CDR3 runs to 14 residues. Germline loops: CDR1 GTSNPN, CDR2 SVGIG (reference sequence). The ends were cut back, 5 bases at V and 0 bases at J, with 14 bases in the middle. Full variable domain (rest looked up from reference TRBV30 and TRBJ2-7): SQTIHQWPATLVQPVGSPLSLECTVEGTSNPNLYWYRQAAGRGLQLLFYSVGIGQISSEVPQNLSASRPQDRQFILSSKKLLLSDSGFYLCAWEAPTGSYEQYFGPGTRLTVT.

V is TRBV9 and J is TRBJ2-7; TRBD2 aligns across 10 bases. Germline CDR1 and CDR2: SGDLS and YYNGEE. The V segment lost 4 bases and the J segment 5 bases; nucleotides outside the gene matches: 9. This CDR3 is 15 amino acids long. The CDR3 reads CASSPASGSTNEQYF. CDR3 coding DNA: TGTGCCAGCAGCCCAGCTAGCGGGAGTACGAACGAGCAGTACTTC.

The chain employs TRBV30 and TRBJ2-1, with 7 bases identical to TRBD2. The CDR3 has 13 residues. V was pared by 0 bases and J by 12 bases, with 8 bases of the junction left unmatched. Germline loops: CDR1 GTSNPN, CDR2 SVGIG (reference sequence). In DNA, the CDR3 is TGTGCCTGGAGTGTAGGCCGGGAGGTCCGGCAGTTCTTC. It is translated as CAWSVGREVRQFF.

This clone was seen a few times. The chain carries TRBV11-2 and TRBJ2-5, with 9 positions matching TRBD2. The CDR3 is 16 amino acids. Germline values: CDR1 SGHAT, CDR2 FQNNGV. The V segment lost 5 bases and the J segment 6 bases; nucleotides outside the gene matches: 13. DNA of the CDR3: TGTGCCAGCAGCCCAGCGGCGGGAGGGCCGCAAAAGACCCAGTACTTC. It codes for CASSPAAGGPQKTQYF.

This sequence joins TRBV10-1 and TRBJ2-4; 10 bases fit TRBD1. Losses at the gene ends were 5 bases for V and 7 bases for J; bases not matched to a gene: 2. The CDR3 runs to 13 residues. Germline V gene sequence: CDR1 WNHNN, CDR2 SYGVQD (reference sequence). CDR3 protein: CASSKGQGNIQYF. The DNA for the CDR3 is TGCGCCAGCAGTAAGGGACAGGGGAACATTCAGTACTTC.

For this clone: One end of the junction is discordant with germline, which a read error may explain. This chain joins TRBV11-2 and TRBJ1-1; TRBD1 is a possible D gene (5 bases). The CDR3 runs 11 residues. Looked up from germline, CDR1 is SGHAT and CDR2 is FQNNGV. This CDR3 reads CTSSLGTTAFF. CDR3 nucleotide sequence: TGTACCAGCAGCTTGGGGACTACGGCTTTCTTT.

The CDR3 bases are TGTGCCAGCAGCTACGGCGGAACGCCTATAAGCTCCTACAATGAGCAGTTCTTC. It encodes CASSYGGTPISSYNEQFF. The chain recombines TRBV7-6 with TRBJ2-1; D remains ambiguous. The CDR3 sequence is 18 residues long. Germline CDR1 and CDR2: SGHVS and FNYEAQ. V lost 4 bases and J lost 0, with 19 bases in between. Complete variable domain (other parts from reference TRBV7-6 and TRBJ2-1): GAGVSQSPRYKVTKRGQDVALRCDPISGHVSLYWYRQALGQGPEFLTYFNYEAQQDKSGLPNDRFSAERPEGSISTLTIQRTEQRDSAMYRCASSYGGTPISSYNEQFFGPGTRLTVL.

This sequence joins TRBV30 and TRBJ2-4; D is ambiguous. CDR3 length: 15 amino acids. CDR1 GTSNPN and CDR2 SVGIG come from the germline V gene (reference sequence). Between the trimmed V and J ends, which lost 2 bases and 0 bases, there was a span of 11 bases. CDR3 loop: CAWSRSPLAKNIQYF. The CDR3 region has the DNA TGTGCCTGGAGTCGTAGCCCCCTAGCCAAAAACATTCAGTACTTC.

This chain joins TRBV4-1 and TRBJ2-1; 7 bases are a match to TRBD2. Unmatched junction bases numbered 3, after V lost 1 base and J lost 12 bases. The CDR3 is made up of 12 amino acids. The V gene's germline CDR1 is MGHRA and CDR2 YSYEKL. Here the CDR3 DNA reads TGCGCCAGCAGCCAAGCGGGGGAGGGGCAGTTCTTC. This encodes CASSQAGEGQFF.

CDR3 protein: CASKAGGYTEAFF. CDR3 DNA: TGTGCCAGTAAAGCAGGGGGCTACACTGAAGCTTTCTTT. The V and J genes are TRBV19 and TRBJ1-1, with 8 bases matching TRBD1. The CDR3 totals 13 residues. From germline, CDR1 is LNHDA and CDR2 SQIVND (reference sequence). Trimming took 7 bases from V and 3 from J; bases not matched to a gene: 4.

A few counts support this clone. The rearrangement joins TRBV7-9 to TRBJ1-4; D unresolved. Germline CDR1 reads SEHNR; CDR2 reads FQNEAQ (reference sequence). The CDR3 totals 11 residues. V was trimmed by 8 bases and J by 4 bases, leaving 5 bases between them. CDR3 residues: CASGINEKLFF. The CDR3 bases are TGTGCCAGCGGCATTAATGAAAAACTGTTTTTT.

This chain joins TRBV6-7 and TRBJ2-7; 10 bases are shared with TRBD1. TRBV6-7 is recorded as an ORF, its role being uncertain. The CDR3 sequence is 16 residues long. With V trimmed by 7 bases and J by 5 bases, 14 bases remained unmatched. CDR3 coding DNA: TGTGCCAGCAATTATTTATTGGGACAGGGGTTCGACGAGCAGTACTTC. This translates into CASNYLLGQGFDEQYF.

The genes are TRBV2 and TRBJ2-4; the D is unclear. Germline CDR1 reads SNHLY; CDR2 reads FYNNEI. This CDR3 comprises 14 residues. Trimming cost V 7 bases and J 0 bases, with 10 bases left between them. In DNA form, the CDR3 reads TGTGCCAGCAACCGACTCTTAGCCAAAAACATTCAGTACTTC. Amino acid sequence: CASNRLLAKNIQYF.

This CDR3 is CASSIRTSGSAHYEQYF. The CDR3 DNA reads TGTGCCAGTAGTATACGGACTAGCGGGAGTGCTCACTACGAGCAGTACTTC. V usage is TRBV19 and J usage is TRBJ2-7; 13 bases fit TRBD2. V gave up 2 bases and J gave up 3 bases; unmatched junction bases: 7. The CDR3 spans 17 residues. Germline loops: CDR1 LNHDA, CDR2 SQIVND (reference sequence).

The V gene is TRBV19, the J gene TRBJ2-2, with D perhaps TRBD2 (6 bases). With 6 bases removed from V and 1 base from J, the gap between germline ends came to 15 bases. The germline V gene encodes CDR1 LNHDA and CDR2 SQIVND (reference sequence). The CDR3 extends over 16 amino acids. As DNA, the CDR3 is TGTGCCAGTAGCCCAGAGGAGGGTTGGAACACCGGGGAGCTGTTTTTT. Translated, it gives CASSPEEGWNTGELFF.

The V and J genes are TRBV5-1 and TRBJ2-1, with 10 nucleotides matching TRBD2. With V trimmed by 8 bases and J by 3 bases, 8 bases remained unmatched. The germline CDR1 and CDR2 sequences are SGHRS and YFSETQ. The CDR3 spans 15 residues. In DNA form, the CDR3 reads TGCGCCAGTAGCCGGGGACTAGCGCACTACAATGAGCAGTTCTTC. Translation: CASSRGLAHYNEQFF.